This T cell receptor beta chain was found in a study of OX40 agonist ivuxolimab in advanced cancers. Study overall: The study reported partial responses in three patients: one hepatocellular carcinoma, two cutaneous melanoma. General study results and limits: Also showing low normalized T-cell clonal expansion were some of the nonresponders. At doses 0.1 to 3.0 mg/kg, CD4+ and CD8+ clones expanded. Determination of antigen specificity was not performed for the expanded peripheral T cells.

Assay used: immunoSEQ multiplex PCR; TCRdb lists only in-frame clones, some missing. The sample has about 87,000 clones; over 80% are singletons. About this clone: No antigen is known for it.

In germline, CDR1 is SGHTA, CDR2 FQGNSA. The CDR3 consists of 15 residues. The ends were cut back, 3 bases at V and 1 base at J, with 9 bases in the middle. The source is an adult with an advanced solid tumor such as melanoma, head and neck, liver or kidney cancer. The chain links TRBV7-2 to TRBJ2-2; D is perhaps TRBD1 (5 bases). Sequencing used CD4+ or CD8+ T cells sorted from blood, obtained in a trial of the OX40 agonist ivuxolimab. DNA for the CDR3: TGTGCCAGCAGCTTGGACGACAGGAACACCGGGGAGCTGTTTTTT. Protein sequence: CASSLDDRNTGELFF.